This T cell receptor beta chain was found in a study of siplizumab effects on memory and regulatory T cells. The assay was immunoSEQ multiplex PCR, and TCRdb's table has in-frame clones only and misses some. Here the sample spans around 95,000 clones, approximately 92% being singletons. This TCR was sampled from a human donor in good health. Material for sequencing was CD4+ T cells sorted from blood.

The CDR3 region is CASSSIAVQETQYF. DNA of the CDR3: TGCGCCAGCAGCTCCATAGCGGTCCAAGAGACCCAGTACTTC. The chain joins TRBV4-1 to TRBJ2-5; maybe TRBD2 (6 bases). The CDR3 totals 14 residues. Germline values: CDR1 MGHRA, CDR2 YSYEKL. Trimming took off 5 bases at V and 1 base at J, with 11 bases between the two ends.